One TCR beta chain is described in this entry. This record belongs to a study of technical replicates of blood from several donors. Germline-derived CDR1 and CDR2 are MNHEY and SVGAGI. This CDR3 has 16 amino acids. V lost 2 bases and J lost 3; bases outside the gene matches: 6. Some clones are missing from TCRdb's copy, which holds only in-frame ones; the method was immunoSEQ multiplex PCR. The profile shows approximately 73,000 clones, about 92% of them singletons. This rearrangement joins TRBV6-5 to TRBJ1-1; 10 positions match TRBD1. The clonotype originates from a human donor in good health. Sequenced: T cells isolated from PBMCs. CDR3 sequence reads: CASSYEPGTGDTEAFF. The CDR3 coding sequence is TGTGCCAGCAGTTACGAACCCGGGACAGGGGACACTGAAGCTTTCTTT.